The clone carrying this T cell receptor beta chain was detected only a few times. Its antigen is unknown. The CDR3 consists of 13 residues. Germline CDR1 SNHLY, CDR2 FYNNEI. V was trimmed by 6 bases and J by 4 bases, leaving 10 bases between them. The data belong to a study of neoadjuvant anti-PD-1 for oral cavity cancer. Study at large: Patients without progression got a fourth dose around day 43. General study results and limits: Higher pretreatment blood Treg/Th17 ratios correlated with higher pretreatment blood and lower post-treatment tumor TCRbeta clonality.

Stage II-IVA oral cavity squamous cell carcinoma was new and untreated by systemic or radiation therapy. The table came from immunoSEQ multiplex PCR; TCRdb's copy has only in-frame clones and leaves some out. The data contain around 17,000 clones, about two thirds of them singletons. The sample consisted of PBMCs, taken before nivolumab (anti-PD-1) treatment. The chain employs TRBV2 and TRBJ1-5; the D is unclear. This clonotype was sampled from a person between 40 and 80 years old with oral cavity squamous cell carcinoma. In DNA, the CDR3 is TGTGCCAGCAGCCCGGCGGGGAATCAGCCCCAGCATTTT. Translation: CASSPAGNQPQHF.